The clone carrying this TCR beta chain came up once. No antigen is known for it. This specimen belongs to a study of cytomegalovirus exposure and HLA in healthy donors. Study-level results: TCR clusters originating in the first cohort tended to co-occur in the roughly 120 validation repertoires, according to a later analysis. There were about 160 TCR beta chains listed as cytomegalovirus-associated.

The CDR3 has 12 amino acids. Trimming removed 3 bases at V and 6 bases at J, with 7 bases between. Germline CDR1 and CDR2: MGHRA and YSYEKL. Produced via immunoSEQ multiplex PCR; TCRdb's table is partial and in-frame only. The table includes over 200,000 clones, 85% to 90% detected once. The clonotype was recovered from a woman between 18 and 29 years old in good health and CMV-seronegative. The sequenced sample was PBMCs. The chain carries TRBV4-1 and TRBJ2-3; D uncertain. The CDR3 spells CASSHPGDTQYF. CDR3 nucleotide sequence: TGCGCCAGCAGCCACCCCGGGGATACGCAGTATTTT.